Listed here are 32 T cell receptor beta chains from one sample, sequenced in a study of cytomegalovirus exposure and HLA in healthy donors. PCR involved 60 Vbeta and 13 Jbeta primers. Produced via immunoSEQ multiplex PCR; TCRdb's table is partial and in-frame only. Of 75,000 to 90,000 clones listed, about 85% were seen once; the top ten hold 6.5% to 8.5%. Sequencing was carried out using PBMCs. The receptors here all came from a man aged 35 to 55 in good health and CMV-seropositive.

The chain links TRBV11-2 to TRBJ1-4; 11 bases match TRBD1. Germline V lookup: CDR1 SGHAT, CDR2 FQNNGV. Trimming took 5 bases from V and 8 from J; bases not matched to a gene: 7. The CDR3 runs to 15 residues. CDR3 loop: CASSQDRGQGEKLFF. The CDR3 DNA follows: TGTGCCAGCAGCCAGGACAGGGGGCAGGGGGAAAAACTGTTTTTT. Full variable domain (missing parts from reference TRBV11-2 and TRBJ1-4): EAGVAQSPRYKIIEKRQSVAFWCNPISGHATLYWYQQILGQGPKLLIQFQNNGVVDDSQLPKDRFSAERLKGVDSTLKIQPAKLEDSAVYLCASSQDRGQGEKLFFGSGTQLSVL.

V is TRBV7-6 and J is TRBJ2-5; 14 positions match TRBD2. Germline V gives CDR1 SGHVS, CDR2 FNYEAQ. The CDR3 runs to 16 residues. J was trimmed by 3 bases and V by 5 bases; bases with no gene match: 5. CDR3: CASSQGLAGGKETQYF. The CDR3 nucleotides are TGTGCCAGCAGCCAAGGACTAGCGGGAGGTAAAGAGACCCAGTACTTC.

This clone was recorded a few times. The chain is built from TRBV7-9 and TRBJ2-1; D not resolved. V lost 5 bases to trimming and J lost 6 bases, with 8 bases between them. Germline values: CDR1 SEHNR, CDR2 FQNEAQ (reference sequence). The CDR3 is 12 amino acids. CDR3 coding DNA: TGTGCCAGCAGCCCACGCAGCAATGAGCAGTTCTTC. This sequence encodes CASSPRSNEQFF.

This chain joins TRBV15 and TRBJ2-1; TRBD2 aligns across 11 bases. Per the germline V gene, CDR1 is LNHNV and CDR2 is YYDKDF (reference sequence). Trimming at V came to 3 bases and at J to 7 bases, leaving 5 bases not matched to a gene. CDR3 length: 15 amino acids. For the CDR3, the DNA is TGTGCCACCAGCAGCCCTAGCGGGAGGTTTAATGAGCAGTTCTTC. Protein: CATSSPSGRFNEQFF. Filled out from reference TRBV15 and TRBJ2-1, the complete variable domain reads DAMVIQNPRYQVTQFGKPVTLSCSQTLNHNVMYWYQQKSSQAPKLLFHYYDKDFNNEADTPDNFQSRRPNTSFCFLDIRSPGLGDTAMYLCATSSPSGRFNEQFFGPGTRLTVL.

The rearrangement links TRBV18 to TRBJ2-2; D not certain. CDR1 is KGHSH, CDR2 LQKENI, per germline. Trimming took 6 bases from V and 4 from J, leaving 6 bases between them. The CDR3 consists of 12 residues. The CDR3 reads CASSISTGELFF. CDR3 DNA sequence: TGTGCCAGCTCTATATCCACCGGGGAGCTGTTTTTT.

This rearrangement joins TRBV5-5 to TRBJ2-5; 11 nucleotides align to TRBD2. Per the germline V gene, CDR1 is SGHKS and CDR2 is YYEKEE (reference sequence). CDR3 length equals 17 residues. V lost 4 bases and J lost 4; bases outside the gene matches: 12. The CDR3 loop reads CASSPGLAGGGRETQYF. In DNA form, the CDR3 reads TGTGCCAGCAGCCCGGGGCTAGCGGGAGGAGGAAGAGAGACCCAGTACTTC.

The chain uses TRBV15 and TRBJ2-2; 9 nucleotides agree with TRBD1. This CDR3 has 15 amino acids. Germline V gene data show CDR1 as LNHNV and CDR2 as YYDKDF (reference sequence). V lost 2 bases to trimming and J lost 7 bases; unmatched junction nucleotides: 5. Written as DNA, the CDR3 is TGTGCCACCAGCAGAAAACAGGGGGCGGACGGGGAGCTGTTTTTT. Amino acid sequence: CATSRKQGADGELFF.

The chain carries TRBV19 and TRBJ2-7, with a tentative D call TRBD1 (6 bases). The germline V gene encodes CDR1 LNHDA and CDR2 SQIVND (reference sequence). The CDR3 has 14 amino acids. The ends were cut back, 1 base at V and 6 bases at J, with 13 bases in the middle. The CDR3 sequence is CASSIGGQVREQYF. The CDR3 region has the DNA TGTGCCAGTAGTATAGGGGGGCAAGTACGCGAGCAGTACTTC.

This sequence joins TRBV18 and TRBJ2-6; the match to TRBD1 covers 8 bases. The V gene's germline CDR1 is KGHSH and CDR2 LQKENI. CDR3 size: 19 residues. V shed 3 bases and J 4 bases; nucleotides not matched to a gene: 14. The CDR3 coding sequence is TGTGCCAGCTCACCTCTCACAGGGGGTCTTGAGGCCGGGGCCAACGTCCTGACTTTC. Translating it yields CASSPLTGGLEAGANVLTF.

The V call is TRBV18, the J call TRBJ2-2; D not certain. The CDR3 is 16 amino acids. Trimming removed 1 base at V and 6 bases at J, with 15 bases between. Germline V lookup: CDR1 KGHSH, CDR2 LQKENI. The CDR3 loop is CASSPLKSPEPGELFF. CDR3 nucleotide sequence: TGTGCCAGCTCACCACTTAAGAGTCCTGAACCCGGGGAGCTGTTTTTT.

This clone was recorded only once. The chain uses TRBV27 and TRBJ2-7; TRBD1 aligns across 8 bases. J gave up 7 bases and V 5 bases, and 4 bases lay outside the gene matches. This CDR3 spans 12 amino acids. CDR1 and CDR2 from the germline V gene are MNHEY and SMNVEV (reference sequence). CDR3 bases: TGTGCCAGCAGTGAAAGGACAGGGGAGCAGTACTTC. Encoded protein: CASSERTGEQYF.

This sequence joins TRBV6-1 and TRBJ2-6; TRBD1 matches 11 bases. The germline CDR1 and CDR2 sequences are MNHNS and SASEGT. The CDR3 has 16 residues. Trimming at V came to 4 bases and at J to 4 bases, leaving 3 bases not matched to a gene. CDR3 sequence reads: CASSGTGGAGANVLTF. The CDR3 nucleotides read TGTGCCAGCAGTGGGACAGGGGGCGCGGGGGCCAACGTCCTGACTTTC.

The rearrangement joins TRBV28 to TRBJ2-4, with TRBD1 as a possible D gene (6 bases). V shed 5 bases and J shed 6 bases, with 8 bases lying between them. Germline assignment: CDR1 MDHEN and CDR2 SYDVKM. The CDR3 consists of 12 residues. DNA for the CDR3: TGTGCCAGCAGTCCACAGGGAAACATTCAGTACTTC. Protein product: CASSPQGNIQYF.

In its sample, this clone was seen a few times. V and J are TRBV9 and TRBJ2-3; a weak D match, TRBD2 (6 bases). Per germline, CDR1 SGDLS and CDR2 YYNGEE. V was cut by 3 bases and J by 4 bases, with 15 bases left in between. The CDR3 spans 15 residues. The CDR3 loop reads CASSAQTRLADTQYF. The CDR3 DNA reads TGTGCCAGCAGCGCTCAGACTAGACTTGCAGATACGCAGTATTTT.

This rearrangement joins TRBV19 to TRBJ2-6; perhaps TRBD1 as D (5 bases). Deletions cut 1 base from V and 1 base from J, with 14 bases between. The CDR3 is 18 amino acids. Germline values: CDR1 LNHDA, CDR2 SQIVND (reference sequence). CDR3 sequence (DNA): TGTGCCAGTAGTATAGGGCGGCAGGGAAATTCTGGGGCCAACGTCCTGACTTTC. Protein sequence: CASSIGRQGNSGANVLTF.

The rearrangement links TRBV11-2 to TRBJ2-7, with 8 bases aligning to TRBD2. The CDR3 totals 16 residues. Germline CDR1 is SGHAT and CDR2 is FQNNGV. Trimming at V came to 1 base and at J to 4 bases, leaving 9 bases not matched to a gene. The CDR3 here is CASSLGLSGIIYEQYF. The CDR3 DNA follows: TGTGCCAGCAGCTTAGGGCTTAGCGGGATAATTTACGAGCAGTACTTC.

The J gene is TRBJ1-2, the V gene TRBV6-6; D remains ambiguous. Germline assignment: CDR1 MNHNY and CDR2 SVGAGI (reference sequence). CDR3 length equals 13 residues. The V and J ends lost 4 bases and 4 bases respectively, with 10 bases between them. The CDR3 here is CASSSRGSYGYTF. The CDR3 DNA sequence: TGTGCCAGCAGTTCAAGAGGGAGCTATGGCTACACCTTC.

In regard to this clone: The same CDR3 arises from other DNA sequences in this sample as well. The rearrangement uses TRBV5-1 and TRBJ2-5, with 7 positions matching TRBD1. The V gene end was trimmed by 0 bases and the J gene end by 5 bases; junction bases not matched to a gene: 4. CDR1 and CDR2 from the germline V gene are SGHRS and YFSETQ. The CDR3 sequence is 14 residues long. The CDR3: CASSLGTGRETQYF. The CDR3 DNA reads as TGCGCCAGCAGCTTGGGGACAGGCCGGGAGACCCAGTACTTC.

V gene TRBV5-1 combines with J gene TRBJ2-7; 10 bases map to TRBD2. Germline V lookup: CDR1 SGHRS, CDR2 YFSETQ. This CDR3 is 14 amino acids long. The trim removed 0 bases at V and 4 bases at J, leaving 1 base unmatched. The CDR3 reads CASSLVLAGYEQYF. The CDR3 DNA follows: TGCGCCAGCAGCTTGGTACTAGCGGGATACGAGCAGTACTTC.

The chain couples TRBV9 to TRBJ2-2; D gene unclear. The CDR3 contains 14 residues. Trimming removed 3 bases from V and 3 bases from J, with 9 bases in between. Germline V lookup: CDR1 SGDLS, CDR2 YYNGEE. The CDR3 DNA sequence: TGTGCCAGCAGCGGTGACACGGACACCGGGGAGCTGTTTTTT. Encoded protein: CASSGDTDTGELFF.

This clone has more than one count but fewer than ten. The chain is built from TRBV10-3 and TRBJ2-3; 10 nucleotides agree with TRBD2. V dropped 7 bases and J dropped 5; count of bases not matched to a gene: 9. This CDR3 region has 15 residues. CDR1 is ENHRY and CDR2 is SYGVKD in the germline V gene. The CDR3 loop is CAITPSGGLKDTQYF. Here the CDR3 DNA reads TGTGCCATCACCCCTAGCGGGGGTTTAAAAGATACGCAGTATTTT.

This clone showed up just once. The chain carries TRBV4-2 and TRBJ2-1; possibly TRBD2 for D (6 bases). This CDR3 comprises 15 residues. Trimming took 0 bases from V and 6 from J, leaving 12 bases between them. Per the germline V gene, CDR1 is LGHNA and CDR2 is YNFKEQ. The CDR3 is CASSQDWREGNEQFF. The CDR3 bases are TGTGCCAGCAGCCAAGATTGGAGGGAAGGCAATGAGCAGTTCTTC.

The rearrangement uses TRBV27 and TRBJ2-6; 7 bases match TRBD1. This CDR3 is 18 amino acids long. Trimming cost V 6 bases and J 0 bases; bases outside gene matches: 11. CDR1 and CDR2 from the germline V gene are MNHEY and SMNVEV (reference sequence). CDR3 sequence (DNA): TGTGCCAGCAGCTACAGGGGCCCTTCTCTCTCTGGGGCCAACGTCCTGACTTTC. Its translation is CASSYRGPSLSGANVLTF.

The chain recombines TRBV14 with TRBJ1-3; D ambiguous. Germline loops: CDR1 SGHDN, CDR2 FVKESK. The length of the CDR3 is 13 residues. V lost 1 base, J lost 4 bases, and 5 bases lay in between. The DNA of the CDR3 is TGTGCCAGCAGCCAAGTTCCAGGAAACACCATATATTTT. Translated: CASSQVPGNTIYF.

The chain recombines TRBV6-1 with TRBJ2-1; weak D call: TRBD2 (7 bases). V was shortened by 6 bases and J by 9 bases, with 15 bases between the two germline ends. This CDR3 spans 13 amino acids. Germline V gives CDR1 MNHNS, CDR2 SASEGT. In DNA, the CDR3 is TGTGCCAGCAGGCAAGGGGGGGTAGGTGAGCAGTTCTTC. Its protein product is CASRQGGVGEQFF.

The chain uses TRBV6-1 and TRBJ2-5, with a weak D call TRBD1 (6 bases). Trimming removed 6 bases from V and 5 bases from J, with 13 bases in between. CDR3 length: 13 amino acids. CDR1 MNHNS and CDR2 SASEGT come from the germline V gene. CDR3 amino acids: CASSTGSGETQYF. The CDR3 coding sequence is TGTGCCAGCAGCACAGGGTCGGGGGAGACCCAGTACTTC.

The chain has TRBV11-3 and TRBJ1-2; the D gene is possibly TRBD1 (6 bases). V lost 5 bases, J lost 7 bases, and 17 bases lay in between. CDR1 and CDR2 (germline): SGHNT, YENEEA. The CDR3 is 14 residues long. Written as DNA, the CDR3 is TGTGCCAGCAGCCCCGGACAGATCGATAGTGGCTACACCTTC. Translating it yields CASSPGQIDSGYTF.

This clone was counted a single time. The chain is built from TRBV19 and TRBJ2-5, with 8 nucleotides matching TRBD1. With 5 bases clipped from V and 11 bases from J, the junction kept 13 bases outside the gene matches. The germline CDR1 and CDR2 sequences are LNHDA and SQIVND (reference sequence). There are 14 residues in the CDR3. The CDR3 reads CASSPRQGWSEQYF. CDR3 sequence (DNA): TGTGCCAGTAGTCCCAGACAGGGGTGGAGTGAGCAGTACTTC.

In regard to this clone: Other nucleotide sequences from this sample produce the same CDR3. V gene TRBV7-2 combines with J gene TRBJ2-1; 9 bases map to TRBD2. V lost 2 bases to trimming and J lost 6 bases; unmatched junction nucleotides: 5. Germline CDR1 SGHTA, CDR2 FQGNSA. This CDR3 region has 15 residues. CDR3: CASSLKAGGPNEQFF. The CDR3 coding sequence is TGTGCCAGCAGCTTAAAGGCGGGAGGGCCCAATGAGCAGTTCTTC.

A single count supports this clone. The V call is TRBV9, the J call TRBJ1-2; D is undetermined. The CDR3 length is 13 residues. The V and J ends lost 6 bases and 7 bases respectively, with 16 bases between them. Germline V CDR1 and CDR2: SGDLS, YYNGEE. The CDR3 DNA reads as TGTGCCAGCAACGTCGGGAGTTCAGGTGGCTACACCTTC. Translated: CASNVGSSGGYTF.

The CDR3 is CASGLPIRSTEAFF. For the CDR3, the DNA is TGTGCTAGTGGTTTGCCCATCCGGAGCACTGAAGCTTTCTTT. This rearrangement joins TRBV12-5 to TRBJ1-1, with no clear D. CDR1 is LGHNT, CDR2 FRNRAP, per germline. V gave up 2 bases and J gave up 4 bases, with 11 bases separating them. This CDR3 region has 14 residues.

The chain uses TRBV6-5 and TRBJ2-5; D unresolved. CDR3 length: 12 residues. CDR1 is MNHEY and CDR2 is SVGAGI in the germline V gene. With 4 bases removed from V and 6 bases from J, the gap between germline ends came to 9 bases. The CDR3, as DNA: TGTGCCAGCAGTTCTCCCGCGAAGACCCAGTACTTC. This codes for CASSSPAKTQYF.